This T cell receptor beta chain was captured in a study of cytomegalovirus exposure and HLA in healthy donors. Findings of the study overall: The classifier was said to identify cytomegalovirus status with high specificity and sensitivity.

Points on this clone: Its antigen is currently unknown.

CDR1 is MNHNS and CDR2 is SASEGT in the germline V gene. J was trimmed by 0 bases and V by 3 bases; bases with no gene match: 13. The length of the CDR3 is 19 residues. Profiling relied on immunoSEQ multiplex PCR, and the TCRdb table lists in-frame clones only, not all of them. The table lists 95,000 to 150,000 clones, roughly nine tenths of them singletons. The specimen was PBMCs. This chain uses TRBV6-1 with TRBJ2-4, with 8 bases that match TRBD1. The origin of this receptor is a woman aged 18-30 years in good health and CMV-seronegative. The CDR3 loop is CASSEGWRQGILAKNIQYF. The DNA of the CDR3 is TGTGCCAGCAGTGAGGGCTGGCGACAGGGGATATTAGCCAAAAACATTCAGTACTTC.